The present TCR beta chain was sequenced within a study of OX40 agonist ivuxolimab in advanced cancers. Repertoires were generated with immunoSEQ multiplex PCR, while TCRdb's copy carries only in-frame clones and drops some. The table has about 130,000 clones, 85% to 95% seen once; the top ten hold approximately 0.81%. Per germline, CDR1 MNHEY and CDR2 SMNVEV (reference sequence). This CDR3 is built from 15 residues. Trimming at V came to 4 bases and at J to 1 base, leaving 2 bases not matched to a gene. J is TRBJ1-5 and V is TRBV27; 9 bases align to TRBD1. This clonotype was sampled from an adult with an advanced solid tumor such as melanoma, head and neck, liver or kidney cancer. The sample consisted of CD4+ or CD8+ T cells sorted from blood, taken in a trial of the OX40 agonist ivuxolimab. The CDR3 sequence is CASSSGQGSNQPQHF. The DNA for the CDR3 is TGTGCCAGCAGTTCGGGACAGGGAAGCAATCAGCCCCAGCATTTT.